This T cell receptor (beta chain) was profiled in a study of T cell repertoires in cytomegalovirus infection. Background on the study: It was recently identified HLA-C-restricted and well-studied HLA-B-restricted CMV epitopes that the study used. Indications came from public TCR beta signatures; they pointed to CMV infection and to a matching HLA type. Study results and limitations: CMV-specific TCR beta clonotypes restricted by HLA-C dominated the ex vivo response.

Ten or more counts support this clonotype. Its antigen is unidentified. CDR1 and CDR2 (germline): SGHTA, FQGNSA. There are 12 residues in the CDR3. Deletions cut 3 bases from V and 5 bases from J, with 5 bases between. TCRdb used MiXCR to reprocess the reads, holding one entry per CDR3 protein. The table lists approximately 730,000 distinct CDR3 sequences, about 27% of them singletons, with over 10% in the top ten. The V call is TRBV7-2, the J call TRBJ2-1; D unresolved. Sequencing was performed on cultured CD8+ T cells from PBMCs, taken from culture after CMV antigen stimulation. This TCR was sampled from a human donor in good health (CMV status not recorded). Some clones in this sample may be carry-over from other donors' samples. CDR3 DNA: TGTGCCAGCAGCTTCATCCACAATGAGCAGTTCTTC. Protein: CASSFIHNEQFF.